One TCR beta chain is described in this entry. Its cognate antigen has yet to be identified. No base quality information exists; no much larger clone differs at one position. Explained via the paper, the time point label denotes: baseline before first vaccination. Vaccinee samples came from UK trials COV001 and COV002, including a single-blind randomized controlled phase 2/3 trial of AZD1222 (ChAdOx1 nCoV-19) in healthy adults. Trial participant PBMC samples were collected at day 0 and day 28 after the second dose for TCRbeta chain sequencing. Between the V and J ends, shortened by 4 bases and 14 bases respectively, the junction contains 20 bases. From the cysteine up to the phenylalanine, the CDR3 has a length of 13 residues. Left in the record is the CDR3 DNA by itself, 39 bases read in frame from the first base. From a lookup of the germline V gene (reference sequence), CDR1 and CDR2 are SGHAT and FQDESV.

These data originate in a study of T cell responses to AZD1222 COVID-19 vaccine (dated by TCRdb to the early 2020s). Regarding the research as a whole: AZD1222 recipients given second doses at about 4 weeks or at about 12 weeks were pooled, since spike-specific TCR depth and breadth were not found to differ between the two schedules. Trial participants were enrolled by age into 18-55, 56-69 and 70-plus year subgroups, with roughly 160, 29 and 62 TCR-sequenced participants respectively. A total of approximately 250 trial participants underwent TCR sequencing, of whom roughly 210 had received two doses of AZD1222 and some 26 had received two doses of the MenACWY control vaccine.

Summary of the overall study and its limitations: After two AZD1222 doses, spike-specific TCR breadth and depth were significantly higher than at day 0 and than in MenACWY recipients. No day 14 peak-response samples were available, so repertoires were characterized only after the peak T cell response. Only five to seven AZD1222 recipients were SARS-CoV-2 seropositive at baseline, limiting conclusions about previously exposed vaccinees. CD4 TCRs associated with the vaccine covered the entire spike protein, and the dominant responses were in regions 160-218 and 743-854. The 56-69-year group was small, and its depth increase did not reach significance, likely because of low power. Reportedly, almost half of the unique spike-specific TCRs recognized epitopes lying outside the regions that are mutated in the B.1.351 and B.1.1.7 variants. Most participants were white British and females outnumbered males, and the authors suggested that clonal diversity may have been underestimated.

The CDR3 regions of human TCRbeta chains were analyzed by immunosequencing. The source study handled its data this way. TCRs in the repertoires were matched against a reference library of SARS-CoV-2-specific TCRs that had been generated with the MIRA antigen-specificity platform. Breadth meant the fraction of unique TCRs that were SARS-CoV-2-associated, whereas depth meant the fraction of total T cells that were SARS-CoV-2-associated. Using the MIRA data, every spike-specific TCR was mapped to the spike region that the TCR reacted to and assigned to either a CD4 or a CD8 class. Log10-transformed breadth and depth values were compared by one-way ANOVA with Sidak's multiple comparisons tests. TCRdb took this table from immuneACCESS and kept in-frame rearrangements with V and J called. Such tables lack part of the clones; where checked against another copy, unresolved V genes explain under half of the gap, and the rest is unexplained. V and J calls and clone size come straight from that table; D and trimming were deduced from the DNA. This sample has over 95,000 clones in its table, and around 90% of those were observed once. The top ten clones comprise around 2.7% of the sample.

The sequence joins TRBV11-1 to TRBJ1-2; 6 matching bases give a weak D call of TRBD1. The sequence came from an adult in good health. This sample comprised peripheral blood, obtained on day 0 of AZD1222 vaccination. The sequenced DNA: TGTGCCAGCAGCTCTAAAAGGGGGGGGTCGCGGACCTTC. Its product reads: CASSSKRGGSRTF. Here the CDR3 is joined to the reference TRBV11-1 and TRBJ1-2 genes, and the full variable domain is: EAEVAQSPRYKITEKSQAVAFWCDPISGHATLYWYRQILGQGPELLVQFQDESVVDDSQLPKDRFSAERLKGVDSTLKIQPAELGDSAMYLCASSSKRGGSRTFGSGTRLTVV.